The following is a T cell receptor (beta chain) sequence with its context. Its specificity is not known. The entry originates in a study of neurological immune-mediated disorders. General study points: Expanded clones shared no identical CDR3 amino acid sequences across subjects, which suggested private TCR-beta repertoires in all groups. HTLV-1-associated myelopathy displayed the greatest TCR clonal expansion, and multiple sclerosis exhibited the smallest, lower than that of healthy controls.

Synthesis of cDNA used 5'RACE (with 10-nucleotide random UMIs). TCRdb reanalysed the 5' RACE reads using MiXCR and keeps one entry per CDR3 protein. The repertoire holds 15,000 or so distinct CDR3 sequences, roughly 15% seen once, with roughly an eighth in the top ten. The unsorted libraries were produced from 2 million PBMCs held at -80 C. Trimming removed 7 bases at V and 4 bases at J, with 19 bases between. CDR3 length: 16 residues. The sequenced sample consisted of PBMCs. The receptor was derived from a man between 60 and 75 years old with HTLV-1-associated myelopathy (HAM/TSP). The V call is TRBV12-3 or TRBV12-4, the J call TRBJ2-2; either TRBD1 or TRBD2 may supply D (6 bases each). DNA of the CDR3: TGTGCCAGCATTCCTCGAGGGGGGCGCGGCACCGGGGAGCTGTTTTTT. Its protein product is CASIPRGGRGTGELFF.